The 16 T cell receptor beta chains below come from one sample, sequenced in a study of T-cell reconstitution after alpha-beta-depleted transplantation in children. The TCRbeta library was prepared with unique molecular identifiers. TCRdb recomputed calls from the PCR reads with MiXCR, one row per CDR3 protein. The profile shows 190,000 or so distinct CDR3 sequences, roughly 7.5% of them singletons. This material consisted of PBMCs from the stem cell graft donor, taken from the stem cell graft. These TCRs come from a human donor who donated a stem cell graft to a child with Wiskott-Aldrich syndrome.

This clonotype has a count of ten or more. This sequence joins TRBV6-5 and TRBJ2-3; D remains unclear. Trimming left V 0 bases short and J 3 bases short, with 10 bases between. Germline V CDR1 and CDR2: MNHEY, SVGAGI. CDR3 size: 15 residues. The CDR3 sequence: CASSYSVGATDTQYF. The CDR3 DNA is TGTGCCAGCAGTTACTCTGTAGGTGCAACAGATACGCAGTATTTT.

There are many counts of this clonotype. V is TRBV7-2 and J is TRBJ2-7; the D gene is possibly TRBD2 (6 bases). The CDR3 contains 13 residues. Germline V gene sequence: CDR1 SGHTA, CDR2 FQGNSA. The V end was cut by 4 bases, the J end by 7 bases, with 14 bases between. This chain's CDR3 is CASSSRGMREQYF. CDR3 DNA: TGTGCCAGCAGCTCCCGGGGGATGAGGGAGCAGTACTTC.

This clonotype occurred many times. The J gene is TRBJ2-3, the V gene TRBV5-1, with D perhaps TRBD2 (5 bases). The CDR3 covers 15 residues. Per germline, CDR1 SGHRS and CDR2 YFSETQ. Trimming took off 4 bases at V and 2 bases at J, with 14 bases between the two ends. In nucleotides, the CDR3 is TGCGCCAGCAGCCCGAGGGCGGCACTCACAGATACGCAGTATTTT. Its translation is CASSPRAALTDTQYF. Looking up the rest from reference TRBV5-1 and TRBJ2-3 gives the full variable domain: KAGVTQTPRYLIKTRGQQVTLSCSPISGHRSVSWYQQTPGQGLQFLFEYFSETQRNKGNFPGRFSGRQFSNSRSEMNVSTLELGDSALYLCASSPRAALTDTQYFGPGTRLTVL.

This clonotype has at least ten counts. The chain couples TRBV4-1 to TRBJ1-6, with D possibly TRBD1 on 6 matching bases. The CDR3 length is 15 residues. The germline CDR1 and CDR2 sequences are MGHRA and YSYEKL. The ends were cut back, 4 bases at V and 5 bases at J, with 12 bases in the middle. CDR3: CASSPTGFNNSPLHF. The CDR3 region has the DNA TGCGCCAGCAGCCCAACAGGGTTCAATAATTCACCCCTCCACTTT.

This clonotype was observed many times. The J gene is TRBJ2-7, the V gene TRBV5-1, with D tentatively TRBD2 (6 bases). Germline assignment: CDR1 SGHRS and CDR2 YFSETQ. The CDR3 consists of 15 residues. Trimming left V 0 bases short and J 1 base short, with 11 bases between. The CDR3 nucleotides read TGCGCCAGCAGCTTGGTCGGGGGACTTTCCTACGAGCAGTACTTC. It codes for CASSLVGGLSYEQYF.

At least ten counts were recorded for this clonotype. The rearrangement joins TRBV5-1 to TRBJ2-3; 7 bases match TRBD2. Germline V gene sequence: CDR1 SGHRS, CDR2 YFSETQ. The CDR3 totals 16 residues. Trimming cost V 0 bases and J 3 bases; bases outside gene matches: 7. CDR3 bases: TGCGCCAGCAGCTTGGCCGTGGGCGGGGGAACAGATACGCAGTATTTT. Its translation: CASSLAVGGGTDTQYF.

The sample holds many counts of this clonotype. The J gene is TRBJ2-3, the V gene TRBV12-3 or TRBV12-4, with D possibly being TRBD1 (6 bases). The CDR3 runs 16 residues. V gave up 4 bases and J gave up 0 bases, with 14 bases separating them. The CDR3 loop is CASSSSGVTSTDTQYF. In DNA form, the CDR3 reads TGTGCCAGCAGTTCCTCAGGGGTCACGAGCACAGATACGCAGTATTTT.

The chain employs TRBV12-3 or TRBV12-4 and TRBJ1-1; D call uncertain. Deletions cut 4 bases from V and 1 base from J, with 13 bases between. The CDR3 has 15 residues. The CDR3 DNA is TGTGCCAGCAGTTCAATCCCTACGGGGAACACTGAAGCTTTCTTT. It codes for CASSSIPTGNTEAFF.

This clonotype was observed many times. The rearrangement uses TRBV20-1 and TRBJ2-4; maybe TRBD1 (5 bases). CDR3 length: 17 residues. With 0 bases removed from V and 2 bases from J, the gap between germline ends came to 17 bases. The germline V gene has CDR1 DFQATT and CDR2 SNEGSKA (reference sequence). CDR3 protein: CSARDPDSRVTKNIQYF. The DNA of the CDR3 is TGCAGTGCTAGAGATCCAGACAGCAGGGTGACCAAAAACATTCAGTACTTC.

In its sample, this clonotype was seen many times. The chain couples TRBV12-3 or TRBV12-4 to TRBJ1-3; no definite D call. Trimming took 3 bases from V and 4 from J, leaving 4 bases between them. The CDR3 length is 12 residues. CDR3 residues: CASSLVGNTIYF. Here the CDR3 DNA reads TGTGCCAGCAGTTTGGTGGGAAACACCATATATTTT.

The table lists this clonotype with many counts. The CDR3 bases are TGTGCCAGCACCGTCGGGGTTAGCAATCAGCCCCAGCATTTT. Its translation is CASTVGVSNQPQHF. The V and J genes are TRBV2 and TRBJ1-5; D is unresolved. The germline V and J ends were trimmed by 7 bases and 0 bases, with 10 bases remaining between them. Per the germline V gene, CDR1 is SNHLY and CDR2 is FYNNEI. This CDR3 spans 14 amino acids.

This clonotype was found many times. This chain links TRBV5-1 with TRBJ2-3; no definite D call. Looked up from germline, CDR1 is SGHRS and CDR2 is YFSETQ. The CDR3 totals 16 residues. V gave up 0 bases and J gave up 2 bases, with 13 bases separating them. CDR3 sequence (DNA): TGCGCCAGCAGCTTGGGTTCCGGGTCCTTCACAGATACGCAGTATTTT. Its translation is CASSLGSGSFTDTQYF.

This clonotype was counted between two and nine times. The gene calls are TRBV18 and TRBJ2-7, with 10 bases that match TRBD1. The length of the CDR3 is 15 residues. Germline V gene lookup returns CDR1 KGHSH and CDR2 LQKENI. Trimming took 6 bases from V and 6 from J; bases not matched to a gene: 11. As DNA, the CDR3 is TGTGCCAGCTCCATGTTCCGGGACAGGGGCTTCGAGCAGTACTTC. Translating gives CASSMFRDRGFEQYF.

This rearrangement joins TRBV29-1 to TRBJ1-2; 9 nucleotides agree with TRBD1. The CDR3 has 12 residues. Germline CDR1 reads SQVTM; CDR2 reads ANQGSEA. Unmatched junction bases numbered 4, after V lost 4 bases and J lost 7 bases. The DNA of the CDR3 is TGCAGCGTTGTGGGACAGGGAAGTGGCTACACCTTC. As protein: CSVVGQGSGYTF.

This clonotype was recorded at least ten times. The V and J genes are TRBV11-2 and TRBJ2-1; 8 nucleotides agree with TRBD2. J was trimmed by 12 bases and V by 0 bases; bases with no gene match: 13. Germline V gene data show CDR1 as SGHAT and CDR2 as FQNNGV. The CDR3 is 16 amino acids. The CDR3 region has the DNA TGTGCCAGCAGCTTAGATCGGGGGGGGTACCACCTCGGGCAGTTCTTC. Its protein product is CASSLDRGGYHLGQFF.

The table lists this clonotype with many counts. V and J are TRBV5-1 and TRBJ2-5, with D tentatively TRBD1 (7 bases). Trimming stripped 5 bases from V and 0 bases from J, with 14 bases between. The CDR3 runs 15 residues. Germline lookup yields CDR1 SGHRS and CDR2 YFSETQ. CDR3 protein: CASRTAGQYQETQYF. The CDR3 DNA sequence: TGCGCCAGCAGGACCGCGGGACAGTACCAAGAGACCCAGTACTTC.